The sequence of this T cell receptor beta chain was determined in a study of shared clonotypes between healthy human individuals. Produced via immunoSEQ multiplex PCR; TCRdb's table is partial and in-frame only. Of 780,000 or so clones detected, roughly 72% appear once; the ten largest clones hold approximately 1.8%. Between the trimmed V and J ends, which lost 5 bases and 4 bases, there was a span of 11 bases. Germline assignment: CDR1 SGHVS and CDR2 FQNEAQ. There are 13 residues in the CDR3. Sample: memory CD4+ T cells sorted from blood. Subset specified: CD45RA-negative fraction. This sequence originates from a woman in her twenties or thirties in good health. The V call is TRBV7-8, the J call TRBJ1-2; D possibly corresponds to TRBD1 (5 bases). The DNA of the CDR3 is TGTGCCAGCAGCCCGGGACGGACCTATGGCTACACCTTC. As protein: CASSPGRTYGYTF.